What follows are 2 T cell receptor beta chains derived from one specimen sequenced in a study of early T cells in non-severe SARS-CoV-2 infection. Via MiXCR, TCRdb re-called the 5' RACE reads, giving one row per CDR3 protein. The sample lists some 54,000 distinct CDR3 sequences, roughly 10% occurring once. Input material: whole blood. Every receptor here comes from an adult who was a healthcare worker with PCR-confirmed SARS-CoV-2 infection or an uninfected control (not recorded which).

V is TRBV20-1 and J is TRBJ2-1, with D perhaps assigned TRBD1 or TRBD2 (5 bases each). The germline V gene has CDR1 DFQATT and CDR2 SNEGSKA (reference sequence). The germline V and J ends were trimmed by 4 bases and 3 bases, with 10 bases remaining between them. This CDR3 region has 13 residues. CDR3 nucleotides: TGCAGTGCTACCGGGACCTACTACAATGAGCAGTTCTTC. It specifies CSATGTYYNEQFF.

This clonotype was detected many times. The chain recombines TRBV6-6 with TRBJ2-5, with D unclear. The CDR3 extends over 14 amino acids. The germline V gene encodes CDR1 MNHNY and CDR2 SVGAGI (reference sequence). The germline V and J ends were trimmed by 6 bases and 3 bases, with 14 bases remaining between them. The CDR3 protein is CASSLRVGKETQYF. The CDR3 nucleotides are TGTGCCAGCAGCCTCCGCGTAGGCAAAGAGACCCAGTACTTC.